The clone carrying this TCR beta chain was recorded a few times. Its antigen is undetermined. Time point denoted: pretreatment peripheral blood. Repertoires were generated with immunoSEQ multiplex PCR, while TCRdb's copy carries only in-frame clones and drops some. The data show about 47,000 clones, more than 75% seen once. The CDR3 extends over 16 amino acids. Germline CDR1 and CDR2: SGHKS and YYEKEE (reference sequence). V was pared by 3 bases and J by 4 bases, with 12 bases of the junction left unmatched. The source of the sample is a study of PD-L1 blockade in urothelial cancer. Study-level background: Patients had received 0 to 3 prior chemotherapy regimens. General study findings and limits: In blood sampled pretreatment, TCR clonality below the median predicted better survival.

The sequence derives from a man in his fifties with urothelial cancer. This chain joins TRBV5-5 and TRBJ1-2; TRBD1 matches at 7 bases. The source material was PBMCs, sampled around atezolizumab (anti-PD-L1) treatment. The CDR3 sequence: CASSSVGAGGSYGYTF. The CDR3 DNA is TGTGCCAGCAGCTCGGTCGGGGCAGGGGGGAGCTATGGCTACACCTTC.